The 25 T cell receptor beta chains given below trace back to one sample, sequenced in a study of cytomegalovirus exposure and HLA in healthy donors. The PCR made use of 60 Vbeta and 13 Jbeta primers. TCRdb's copy holds only in-frame clones and misses some; the assay was immunoSEQ multiplex PCR. Of about 120,000 clones listed, roughly 80% are singletons. Sequencing used PBMCs. All receptors come from a woman aged 25 to 39 in good health and CMV-seropositive.

The chain recombines TRBV28 with TRBJ2-7; 9 bases align to TRBD1. V shed 5 bases, J shed 4 bases, and the junction held 9 bases outside the gene matches. In germline, CDR1 is MDHEN, CDR2 SYDVKM. CDR3 length: 15 residues. The DNA of the CDR3 is TGTGCCAGCAGTCGCGTCCCGGGACAGGGTTACGAGCAGTACTTC. It codes for CASSRVPGQGYEQYF.

The J gene is TRBJ2-5, the V gene TRBV9, with D possibly TRBD2 on 6 matching bases. Trimming shortened V by 6 bases and J by 2 bases, and 17 bases separated the two germline ends. The CDR3 covers 15 residues. Germline CDR1 and CDR2: SGDLS and YYNGEE. This CDR3 reads CASTPDGGLQETQYF. CDR3 coding DNA: TGTGCCAGCACCCCCGACGGGGGACTTCAAGAGACCCAGTACTTC.

CDR3 sequence reads: CASSLDFGGTYYEQYF. In nucleotides, the CDR3 is TGCGCCAGCAGCTTGGATTTCGGGGGGACGTATTACGAGCAGTACTTC. This chain links TRBV5-1 with TRBJ2-7; 7 positions match TRBD2. CDR3 size: 16 residues. V trimming: 0 bases; J trimming: 4 bases; junction bases outside the gene matches: 10. Germline V lookup: CDR1 SGHRS, CDR2 YFSETQ.

A remark on this clone: Germline is not matched at one junction end, which may reflect a read error. The chain recombines TRBV4-3 with TRBJ2-2; 7 bases line up with TRBD1. There are 15 residues in the CDR3. CDR1 is LGHNA and CDR2 is YSLEER in the germline V gene. The CDR3 reads CASSRQGSNTGELLF. In DNA form, the CDR3 reads TGCGCCAGCAGCCGACAGGGTTCGAACACCGGGGAGCTGCTTTTT.

The rearrangement uses TRBV6-1 and TRBJ2-3, with 8 bases aligning to TRBD1. This CDR3 is built from 14 residues. V lost 5 bases to trimming and J lost 6 bases; unmatched junction nucleotides: 7. Germline CDR1 MNHNS, CDR2 SASEGT. The CDR3 nucleotides are TGTGCCAGCAGTCCTTGGACAGGGACCGATACGCAGTATTTT. Translated, it gives CASSPWTGTDTQYF.

This sequence joins TRBV7-9 and TRBJ2-5; TRBD2 agrees at 11 bases. The CDR3 is 16 residues long. V was clipped by 4 bases and J by 5 bases; unmatched bases: 9. Germline loops: CDR1 SEHNR, CDR2 FQNEAQ (reference sequence). CDR3 sequence (DNA): TGTGCCAGCAGCTCGAGGCCGGGACTAGCGGCGGAGACCCAGTACTTC. Its translation is CASSSRPGLAAETQYF.

This chain links TRBV28 with TRBJ2-5, with D hard to call. Germline V gene data show CDR1 as MDHEN and CDR2 as SYDVKM. This CDR3 region has 15 residues. V was clipped by 6 bases and J by 0 bases, with 14 bases between them. CDR3 sequence: CASSPRRPYQETQYF. For the CDR3, the DNA is TGTGCCAGCAGCCCGCGGCGCCCGTACCAAGAGACCCAGTACTTC. The full variable domain, completed using reference TRBV28 and TRBJ2-5, is DVKVTQSSRYLVKRTGEKVFLECVQDMDHENMFWYRQDPGLGLRLIYFSYDVKMKEKGDIPEGYSVSREKKERFSLILESASTNQTSMYLCASSPRRPYQETQYFGPGTRLLVL.

The rearrangement joins TRBV18 to TRBJ1-2, with 7 nucleotides matching TRBD1. With 2 bases clipped from V and 3 bases from J, the junction kept 6 bases outside the gene matches. The CDR3 has 15 amino acids. Germline loops: CDR1 KGHSH, CDR2 LQKENI. CDR3 sequence reads: CASSPGVTGDYGYTF. The CDR3 nucleotides are TGTGCCAGCTCACCAGGGGTAACAGGGGACTATGGCTACACCTTC.

This sequence joins TRBV28 and TRBJ2-1; a weak D match, TRBD2 (6 bases). Germline loops: CDR1 MDHEN, CDR2 SYDVKM. The CDR3 is made up of 13 amino acids. Trimming removed 3 bases at V and 8 bases at J, with 11 bases between. CDR3 bases: TGTGCCAGCAGTTTGACTAGTACCTATGAGCAGTTCTTC. Encoded protein: CASSLTSTYEQFF.

The chain employs TRBV18 and TRBJ2-1; 7 bases map to TRBD2. V lost 1 base, J lost 10 bases, and 10 bases stayed unmatched. The CDR3 is made up of 15 amino acids. Per germline, CDR1 KGHSH and CDR2 LQKENI. DNA of the CDR3: TGTGCCAGCTCACCACAACAAGCGGGGAATGGAGAGCAGTTCTTC. Its translation: CASSPQQAGNGEQFF.

The rearrangement uses TRBV7-9 and TRBJ1-5; D perhaps matches TRBD1 (6 bases). Per germline, CDR1 SEHNR and CDR2 FQNEAQ (reference sequence). This CDR3 is built from 15 residues. Trimming left V 0 bases short and J 6 bases short, with 12 bases between. The CDR3 bases are TGTGCCAGCAGCTTAGCAGCGGGGGGCGGTCAGCCCCAGCATTTT. Translating it yields CASSLAAGGGQPQHF.

The chain is built from TRBV5-1 and TRBJ1-1, with D tentatively TRBD1 (6 bases). CDR1 and CDR2 (germline): SGHRS, YFSETQ. This CDR3 comprises 17 residues. V dropped 4 bases and J dropped 5 bases, with 24 bases sitting between them. CDR3 DNA: TGCGCCAGCAGCCCCCTGCTCATGGGGGGGCTTAGGACTGAAGCTTTCTTT. Protein: CASSPLLMGGLRTEAFF.

V gene TRBV4-3 combines with J gene TRBJ1-6; TRBD1 matches at 7 bases. The germline gives CDR1 LGHNA, CDR2 YSLEER. V lost 1 base to trimming and J lost 6 bases; unmatched junction nucleotides: 6. The CDR3 sequence is 16 residues long. CDR3 loop: CASSQGGQITNSPLHF. In nucleotides, the CDR3 is TGCGCCAGCAGCCAAGGGGGACAGATAACTAATTCACCCCTCCACTTT.

The chain is built from TRBV30 and TRBJ1-4; D is perhaps TRBD1 (6 bases). V lost 4 bases to trimming and J lost 7 bases, with 16 bases between them. The V gene's germline CDR1 is GTSNPN and CDR2 SVGIG (reference sequence). This CDR3 is 14 amino acids long. The CDR3 here is CAWTKGESGEKLFF. The CDR3 region has the DNA TGTGCCTGGACTAAGGGGGAGTCCGGTGAAAAACTGTTTTTT. Complete variable domain (other parts from reference TRBV30 and TRBJ1-4): SQTIHQWPATLVQPVGSPLSLECTVEGTSNPNLYWYRQAAGRGLQLLFYSVGIGQISSEVPQNLSASRPQDRQFILSSKKLLLSDSGFYLCAWTKGESGEKLFFGSGTQLSVL.

This clone was observed many times. V is TRBV27 and J is TRBJ2-7, with TRBD2 identical over 9 bases. Trimming at V came to 0 bases and at J to 2 bases, leaving 11 bases not matched to a gene. There are 18 residues in the CDR3. Germline CDR1 is MNHEY and CDR2 is SMNVEV (reference sequence). The CDR3 nucleotides read TGTGCCAGCAGTTTATCCCTCCCCCTAGCGGGGTTTACCTACGAGCAGTACTTC. This gives the protein CASSLSLPLAGFTYEQYF.

The chain links TRBV27 to TRBJ2-5, with a weak D call TRBD2 (5 bases). V shed 5 bases and J shed 2 bases, with 21 bases lying between them. The germline V gene encodes CDR1 MNHEY and CDR2 SMNVEV (reference sequence). CDR3 size: 17 residues. The CDR3 sequence: CASSPTRLSTWQETQYF. In nucleotides, the CDR3 is TGTGCCAGCAGTCCGACTCGACTATCTACCTGGCAAGAGACCCAGTACTTC.

This chain joins TRBV28 and TRBJ1-1; D ambiguous. Looked up from germline, CDR1 is MDHEN and CDR2 is SYDVKM. This CDR3 is 16 amino acids long. Trimming took off 10 bases at V and 4 bases at J, with 25 bases between the two ends. The DNA for the CDR3 is TGTGCCACCGTCCTCCCCCTAGCAGGAATGGGCACTGAAGCTTTCTTT. Residues: CATVLPLAGMGTEAFF.

This clone has just a few counts. This chain joins TRBV9 and TRBJ1-1; possible D gene TRBD1, 5 bases. The CDR3 has 14 residues. From germline, CDR1 is SGDLS and CDR2 YYNGEE. V lost 4 bases, J lost 1 base, and 11 bases lay in between. The CDR3 region is CASSLRGGNTEAFF. CDR3 nucleotides: TGTGCCAGCAGCCTGCGCGGGGGGAACACTGAAGCTTTCTTT.

The sample holds one count of this clone. The V gene is TRBV11-2, the J gene TRBJ2-3; D is ambiguous. The V gene's germline CDR1 is SGHAT and CDR2 FQNNGV. Deletions cut 1 base from V and 5 bases from J, with 10 bases between. The CDR3 is made up of 14 amino acids. The CDR3 sequence: CASSLGHAEDTQYF. DNA of the CDR3: TGTGCCAGCAGCTTAGGTCACGCGGAAGATACGCAGTATTTT.

The rearrangement joins TRBV29-1 to TRBJ2-7; D gene uncertain. CDR3 length: 12 residues. Germline values: CDR1 SQVTM, CDR2 ANQGSEA. V dropped 4 bases and J dropped 2 bases, with 9 bases sitting between them. The CDR3 is CSVAYSTYEQYF. The CDR3, as DNA: TGCAGCGTTGCTTACAGCACCTACGAGCAGTACTTC.

The chain has TRBV4-2 and TRBJ2-3; tentatively, D is TRBD1 (6 bases). V gave up 0 bases and J gave up 10 bases, with 14 bases separating them. Germline V gene data show CDR1 as LGHNA and CDR2 as YNFKEQ. This CDR3 has 14 residues. This CDR3 is CASSQDLGAEAQYF. The CDR3 DNA reads as TGTGCCAGCAGCCAAGACCTGGGGGCGGAGGCGCAGTATTTT.

The genes are TRBV7-2 and TRBJ1-2, with D perhaps matching TRBD1 (5 bases). V lost 6 bases and J 4 bases, leaving 18 bases between the germline ends. The CDR3 length is 15 residues. In germline, CDR1 is SGHTA, CDR2 FQGNSA. For the CDR3, the DNA is TGTGCCAGCAGGTCCTTCTCGACAGCTATCTATGGCTACACCTTC. Its protein product is CASRSFSTAIYGYTF.

The chain couples TRBV15 to TRBJ1-5; D perhaps matches TRBD1 (5 bases). In germline, CDR1 is LNHNV, CDR2 YYDKDF (reference sequence). The CDR3 consists of 13 residues. Between the trimmed V and J ends, which lost 4 bases and 6 bases, there was a span of 10 bases. CDR3 amino acids: CATSNIQGQPQHF. The DNA of the CDR3 is TGTGCCACCAGCAACATCCAGGGTCAGCCCCAGCATTTT.

The chain is built from TRBV19 and TRBJ1-1; 7 bases line up with TRBD1. Germline values: CDR1 LNHDA, CDR2 SQIVND (reference sequence). The J segment lost 4 bases and the V segment lost 6 bases, leaving 5 bases of the junction unmatched. The CDR3 runs 13 residues. The CDR3 DNA reads as TGTGCCAGTAGCCCGACAGGGAGCACTGAAGCTTTCTTT. Translation gives CASSPTGSTEAFF.

Written as DNA, the CDR3 is TGTGCCAGCAGTGAATTGCGGCAGGGGAATTCACCCCTCCACTTT. It specifies CASSELRQGNSPLHF. The V and J genes are TRBV6-1 and TRBJ1-6, with a tentative D call TRBD1 (6 bases). V lost 2 bases and J lost 7, with 12 bases in between. Germline V CDR1 and CDR2: MNHNS, SASEGT. The CDR3 totals 15 residues.